These 10 T cell receptor beta chains were sequenced from one sample in a study of Tregs in tolerant kidney transplant recipients. Mixed chimerism was transient after nonmyeloablative marrow transplants from related graft donors. Generated by immunoSEQ multiplex PCR, the TCRdb table keeps only in-frame clones and is missing some. The sample holds around 33,000 clones. Sequencing used CD4+ T cells from blood (PBMCs), obtained 24 months after the transplant. Source of these receptors: a human patient who received a combined kidney and bone marrow transplant. Some T cells may be graft donor cells.

In regard to this clone: Coverage ceases 3 residues before the CDR3 finishes, and the germline J gene fills in the end. This chain joins TRBV2 and TRBJ1-4; D may be TRBD1 (5 bases). CDR3 size: 15 residues. Germline V gene sequence: CDR1 SNHLY, CDR2 FYNNEI. Trimming took 1 base from V and 8 from J, leaving 14 bases between them. Incomplete CDR3 DNA: TGTGCCAGCAGTGAAGGCGGTCGGGGGGAAGAAAAA. It codes for CASSEGGRGEEK. The entire CDR3 protein is CASSEGGRGEEKLFF.

The part of the CDR3 DNA that was read is TGTGCCAGTAGCCCCAGGGGCGGGCAACCAGATACG. Translation gives CASSPRGGQPDT. The full-length CDR3 reads as CASSPRGGQPDTQYF. The J gene is TRBJ2-3, the V gene TRBV19; possible D gene TRBD1, 6 bases. Sequencing ends 3 residues short of the CDR3 end; the germline J gene provides the rest. Germline CDR1 LNHDA, CDR2 SQIVND (reference sequence). The CDR3 spans 15 residues. The V end was cut by 6 bases, the J end by 4 bases, with 17 bases between.

In the case of this clone: The read ends 3 residues before the CDR3 terminus; that terminus is restored from the germline J gene. The rearrangement uses TRBV18 and TRBJ2-7, with TRBD1 matching over 7 bases. The CDR3 length is 14 residues. Trimming took 3 bases from V and 0 from J; bases not matched to a gene: 2. The V gene's germline CDR1 is KGHSH and CDR2 LQKENI. The CDR3 bases that were read are TGTGCCAGCTCACCTGGGGACAGCTCCTACGAG. As protein: CASSPGDSSYE. The CDR3 reads in full as CASSPGDSSYEQYF. Full variable domain (rest looked up from reference TRBV18 and TRBJ2-7): NAGVMQNPRHLVRRRGQEARLRCSPMKGHSHVYWYRQLPEEGLKFMVYLQKENIIDESGMPKERFSAEFPKEGPSILRIQQVVRGDSAAYFCASSPGDSSYEQYFGPGTRLTVT.

Remarks on this clone: The CDR3 goes on 3 residues after the read ends, and that part is filled in from the germline J gene. V gene TRBV2 combines with J gene TRBJ2-3; D is unclear. With 6 bases removed from V and 1 base from J, the gap between germline ends came to 8 bases. CDR3 length equals 13 residues. Germline V lookup: CDR1 SNHLY, CDR2 FYNNEI. CDR3 sequence: CASRSSGTDTQYF. The covered CDR3 bases are TGTGCCAGCAGGTCAAGCGGCACAGATACG.

The part of the CDR3 DNA that was read is TGTGCCAGCAGCTTAGCCGGGACAGGGGTCGGT. Amino acid sequence: CASSLAGTGVG. The entire CDR3 reads CASSLAGTGVGQYF. The gene calls are TRBV7-8 and TRBJ2-4, with 10 bases matching TRBD1. Sequencing ends 3 residues short of the CDR3 end; the germline J gene provides the rest. Germline lookup yields CDR1 SGHVS and CDR2 FQNEAQ. This CDR3 is built from 14 residues.

Notes on this clone: The CDR3 extends 3 residues past the end of the read, so its final part is completed from the germline J gene. V and J are TRBV6-2 or TRBV6-3 and TRBJ2-4; D unclear. V was clipped by 4 bases and J by 0 bases, with 10 bases between them. Per the germline V gene, CDR1 is MNHEY and CDR2 is SVGEGT. The CDR3 covers 15 residues. CDR3 DNA (partial): TGTGCCAGCAGTTTCAATCTACTAGCCAAAAACATT. Protein sequence: CASSFNLLAKNI. The CDR3 in its entirety is CASSFNLLAKNIQYF.

In the case of this clone: The read ends 3 residues before the CDR3 terminus; that terminus is restored from the germline J gene. This chain uses TRBV15 with TRBJ1-5; 11 nucleotides agree with TRBD1. CDR1 is LNHNV, CDR2 YYDKDF, per germline (reference sequence). With V trimmed by 0 bases and J by 6 bases, 4 bases remained unmatched. The CDR3 consists of 16 residues. Incomplete CDR3 DNA: TGTGCCACCAGCAGAGATCCAGGGACAGGGGGTCAGCCC. Protein product: CATSRDPGTGGQP. The CDR3 in full is CATSRDPGTGGQPQHF.

A note on this clone: The read comes to an end 3 residues before the CDR3 does, leaving the germline J gene to fill in the end. The rearrangement joins TRBV20-1 to TRBJ1-6; D is ambiguous. The V end was cut by 6 bases, the J end by 5 bases, with 11 bases between. CDR3 length equals 13 residues. Germline-derived CDR1 and CDR2 are DFQATT and SNEGSKA (reference sequence). The covered CDR3 bases are TGCAGTGCACGAGGGCAGAATAATTCACCC. Protein sequence: CSARGQNNSP. The full CDR3 protein reads CSARGQNNSPLHF.

Regarding this clone: The read falls 3 residues short of the CDR3 end, and the missing part is taken from the germline J gene. This chain joins TRBV19 and TRBJ2-7; tentatively, D is TRBD1 (5 bases). The CDR3 length is 13 residues. V was pared by 3 bases and J by 5 bases, with 11 bases between. CDR1 is LNHDA, CDR2 SQIVND, per germline (reference sequence). The CDR3 bases that were read are TGTGCCAGTAGTATGGGCAGGGTGGACGAG. Its protein is CASSMGRVDE. The complete CDR3 sequence is CASSMGRVDEQYF.

For this clone: The sequence runs out 3 residues before the end of the CDR3; the remainder is reconstructed from the germline J gene. The chain combines TRBV7-9 with TRBJ1-6, with D possibly TRBD1 on 6 matching bases. Deletions cut 7 bases from V and 6 bases from J, with 13 bases between. CDR1 is SEHNR, CDR2 FQNEAQ, per germline (reference sequence). The CDR3 is made up of 14 amino acids. The CDR3 bases that were read are TGTGCCAGCACCTACCGACAGGCTAATTCACCC. Encoded protein: CASTYRQANSP. The complete CDR3 protein is CASTYRQANSPLHF.